This T cell receptor (beta chain) derives from a study of CD8 T cells in ankylosing spondylitis. Findings and caveats of the study: Typical of ankylosing spondylitis blood, it appeared, was a TCR beta motif of eight highly homologous variants.

The CDR3 consists of 16 residues. The ends lost 5 bases at V and 2 bases at J; junction bases unmatched: 8. The germline V gene encodes CDR1 SGHAT and CDR2 FQNNGV. TCRdb re-derived calls from the 5' RACE reads in MiXCR, one entry per CDR3 protein. The sample carries fewer than 250,000 distinct CDR3 sequences, around 17% recorded once. As regards this clonotype: The target antigen is unknown.

The TCR sequence derives from a male donor with ankylosing spondylitis. The chain carries TRBV11-2 and TRBJ2-3; 9 nucleotides line up with TRBD2. Sequencing was done on a sample of blood, either unsorted or a sorted T cell fraction (not recorded which). CDR3 protein: CASSPERGAYTDTQYF. The DNA of the CDR3 is TGTGCCAGCAGCCCCGAGCGGGGGGCATACACAGATACGCAGTATTTT.